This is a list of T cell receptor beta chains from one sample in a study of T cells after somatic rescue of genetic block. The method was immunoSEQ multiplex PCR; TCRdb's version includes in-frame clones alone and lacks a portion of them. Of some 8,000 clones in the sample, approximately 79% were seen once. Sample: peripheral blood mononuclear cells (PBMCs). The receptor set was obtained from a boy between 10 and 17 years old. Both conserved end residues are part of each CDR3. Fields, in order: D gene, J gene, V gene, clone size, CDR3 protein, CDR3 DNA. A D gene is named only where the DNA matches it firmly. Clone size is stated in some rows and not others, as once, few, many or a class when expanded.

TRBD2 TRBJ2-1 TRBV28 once CASSPGGSGRAHEQFF TGTGCCAGCAGCCCCGGGGGGAGCGGGAGGGCCCATGAGCAGTTCTTC
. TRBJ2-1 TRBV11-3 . CASSFSPGSNEQFF TGTGCCAGCAGCTTCAGTCCAGGGAGCAATGAGCAGTTCTTC
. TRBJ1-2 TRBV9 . CASSEQGAGYTF TGTGCCAGCAGCGAGCAGGGTGCTGGCTACACCTTC
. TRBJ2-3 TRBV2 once CASRPLGPFDTQYF TGTGCCAGCAGGCCTCTAGGCCCCTTTGATACGCAGTATTTT
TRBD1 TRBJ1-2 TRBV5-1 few CASSSYRQGASGYTF TGCGCCAGCAGCTCCTATCGACAGGGGGCGTCTGGCTACACCTTC
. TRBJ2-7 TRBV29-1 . CSAGESSYEQYF TGCAGCGCCGGGGAGTCCTCCTACGAGCAGTACTTC
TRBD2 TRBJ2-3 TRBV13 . CASSPGGAGGTDTQYF TGTGCCAGCAGCCCCGGGGGGGCCGGGGGCACAGATACGCAGTATTTT
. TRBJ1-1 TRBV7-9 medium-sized CASSFSYTEAFF TGTGCCAGCAGCTTTAGCTACACTGAAGCTTTCTTT
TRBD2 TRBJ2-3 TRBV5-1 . CASSFSGRDTDTQYF TGCGCCAGCAGCTTTAGCGGGAGAGACACAGATACGCAGTATTTT
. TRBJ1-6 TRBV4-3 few CASSQDSAGSPLHF TGCGCCAGCAGCCAAGATTCGGCAGGGTCGCCCCTCCACTTT
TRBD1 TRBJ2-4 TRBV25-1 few CASRASGQIAKNIQYF TGTGCCAGCAGGGCATCGGGACAGATAGCCAAAAACATTCAGTACTTC
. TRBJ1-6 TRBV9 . CASSAPGAGSNSPLHF TGTGCCAGCAGCGCCCCTGGGGCAGGGAGTAATTCACCCCTCCACTTT
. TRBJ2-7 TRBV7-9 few CASSSWDHIYEQYF TGTGCCAGCAGCTCCTGGGACCACATCTACGAGCAGTACTTC
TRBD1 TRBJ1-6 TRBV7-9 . CASSFRVGTGVSPLHF TGTGCCAGCAGCTTCCGCGTGGGGACAGGGGTTTCACCCCTCCACTTT
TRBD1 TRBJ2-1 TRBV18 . CASSPTTGGARYEQFF TGTGCCAGCTCACCTACGACAGGGGGCGCGAGGTATGAGCAGTTCTTC
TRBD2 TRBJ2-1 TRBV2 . CASSELAGEVWNEQFF TGTGCCAGCAGTGAATTAGCGGGAGAGGTTTGGAATGAGCAGTTCTTC